These 31 T cell receptor beta chains were all obtained from the same sample, sequenced in a study of tumor and adjacent non-tumor tissue in lung cancer (dated by TCRdb to 2017 to 2018). RNA was extracted from bulk unsorted tissue and checked for quality with a NanoDrop ND-1000 and an Agilent 2100. The normal lung samples consisted of distant non-tumor tissue collected more than 3 cm from the tumor edge. The library was obtained by multiplex PCR. TCRdb names Illumina HiSeq 2500 as the instrument used. TCRbeta libraries were built by three rounds of nested PCR using primers (Table S4), following protocols modified from ARM-PCR. The public reads were reanalyzed by TCRdb: fastp trimming at Q25, MiXCR alignment, in-frame beta chains only. Under each unique CDR3 protein, matching rows form one entry showing the most common genes and DNA. For this sample there are about 110,000 distinct CDR3 sequences; about 61% appear just once. The top ten clonotypes cover under 20% of the sample.

The sequenced sample consisted of distant non-tumor lung tissue. These receptors were taken from a man aged 60 to 69 with non-small cell lung cancer.

The V gene is TRBV6-5, the J gene TRBJ2-1, with 7 nucleotides matching TRBD2. In germline, CDR1 is MNHEY, CDR2 SVGAGI. The length of the CDR3 is 15 residues. V gave up 6 bases and J gave up 12 bases; unmatched junction bases: 17. The chain's CDR3 is CASSLAVGLLDGQFF. Here the CDR3 DNA reads TGTGCCAGCAGCCTAGCGGTAGGCCTCTTGGATGGGCAGTTCTTC.

On this clonotype itself: A read error may be the cause here, since a much bigger clone is one base away. The chain links TRBV1 to TRBJ1-5; the tabulated D call, TRBD1, remains unverified against the DNA. TRBV1 is flagged as a pseudogene. CDR3 length: 20 residues. CDR3 residues: CTSSRRPAGGCDESNQPQHF. CDR3 sequence (DNA): TGCACCAGCAGCCGACGCCCGGCAGGGGGCTGTGATGAAAGCAATCAGCCCCAGCATTTT.

Notes on this clonotype: The junction differs from germline at one of its ends, possibly a read error. The chain employs TRBV4-1 and TRBJ2-2, with D tentatively TRBD2 (5 bases). The CDR3 runs 15 residues. The germline CDR1 and CDR2 sequences are MGHRA and YSYEKL. CDR3 residues: CASSQGPQRTGVLFF. The CDR3 DNA is TGCGCCAGCAGTCAAGGTCCACAGCGCACCGGGGTGCTGTTTTTT.

On this clonotype: Mismatch with germline at one junction end may stem from a read error. The CDR3 loop reads CASSVPGAGERFF. The CDR3 bases are TGTGCCAGCAGTGTGCCCGGGGCGGGTGAGCGGTTCTTC. V and J are TRBV6-1 and TRBJ2-1, with D perhaps TRBD1 or TRBD2 (5 bases each). The CDR3 loop spans 13 amino acids. CDR1 is MNHNS, CDR2 SASEGT, per germline.

For this clonotype: The limits of the CDR3 on the DNA are not certain, so only TCRdb's listed CDR3 is given. The chain joins TRBV29-1 to TRBJ2-7; TRBD1 is taken as the D call from the table, unchecked against the DNA. CDR1 SQVTM and CDR2 ANQGSEA come from the germline V gene. With termini counted, the CDR3 has 12 amino acids. The CDR3 here is CSVADGTYERYF.

This clonotype occurred many times. This rearrangement joins TRBV12-3 or TRBV12-4 to TRBJ2-7, with TRBD1 matching 10 bases. Trimming cost V 5 bases and J 4 bases; bases outside gene matches: 8. The CDR3 runs 15 residues. The CDR3 protein is CASSPSGTGAYEQYF. The CDR3 DNA sequence: TGTGCCAGCAGTCCCTCCGGGACAGGGGCGTACGAGCAGTACTTC.

This clonotype was observed at least ten times. At one end the junction does not follow the germline gene, possibly because of a read error. The V call is TRBV5-1, the J call TRBJ2-3, with D maybe TRBD2 (6 bases). This CDR3 region has 16 residues. Germline V lookup: CDR1 SGHRS, CDR2 YFSETQ. The CDR3 loop reads CASTLGSKGAGDTQYF. The DNA of the CDR3 is TGCGCCAGCACCTTGGGGTCAAAGGGAGCGGGAGATACGCAGTATTTT. Based on the CDR3 plus reference TRBV5-1 and TRBJ2-3, the full variable domain is KAGVTQTPRYLIKTRGQQVTLSCSPISGHRSVSWYQQTPGQGLQFLFEYFSETQRNKGNFPGRFSGRQFSNSRSEMNVSTLELGDSALYLCASTLGSKGAGDTQYFGPGTRLTVL.

Regarding this clonotype: This is likely a read error, given that the CDR3 carries no conserved phenylalanine or tryptophan at its end. The chain carries TRBV29-1 and TRBJ2-1, with D tentatively TRBD2 (6 bases). CDR1 SQVTM and CDR2 ANQGSEA come from the germline V gene. The CDR3 length is 16 residues. The CDR3 DNA sequence: TGCGGCGTGGAATCTCTAGCGCCGAGCTCCTACAATGAGCAGTTCCTC. This codes for CGVESLAPSSYNEQFL.

This clonotype came up many times. The V call is TRBV5-4, the J call TRBJ2-7; D remains ambiguous. The germline V and J ends were trimmed by 0 bases and 5 bases, with 9 bases remaining between them. This CDR3 spans 13 amino acids. Per germline, CDR1 SGHNT and CDR2 YYREEE (reference sequence). The CDR3 DNA reads as TGTGCCAGCAGCTTGGACCAACGAAACGAGCAGTACTTC. Amino acid sequence: CASSLDQRNEQYF.

Comments on this clonotype: A much larger clone is a single base away; this may be a read error. The chain carries TRBV12-3 or TRBV12-4 and TRBJ2-3; 7 bases are a match to TRBD2. The CDR3 spans 12 residues. The CDR3 reads CDSTLGGDTQYF. CDR3 sequence (DNA): TGTGACAGCACCCTCGGGGGGGATACGCAGTATTTT.

In its sample, this clonotype was seen a few times. At one end the junction does not follow the germline gene, possibly because of a read error. V usage is TRBV11-2 and J usage is TRBJ2-1; maybe TRBD2 (5 bases). CDR1 and CDR2 from the germline V gene are SGHAT and FQNNGV. The CDR3 is made up of 14 amino acids. This CDR3 is CSSIHAGSYNEQFF. DNA of the CDR3: TGTTCCAGCATTCATGCGGGTTCCTACAATGAGCAGTTCTTC.

The chain has TRBV20-1 and TRBJ1-3; no definite D call. CDR3 length: 16 residues. The germline CDR1 and CDR2 sequences are DFQATT and SNEGSKA (reference sequence). V dropped 3 bases and J dropped 0 bases, with 15 bases sitting between them. CDR3 residues: CSASPGRESSGNTIYF. As DNA, the CDR3 is TGCAGTGCTAGTCCAGGACGGGAGAGCTCTGGAAACACCATATATTTT.

In the case of this clonotype: This CDR3 fails to terminate in the conserved phenylalanine or tryptophan, so it likely reflects a read error. The rearrangement joins TRBV11-2 to TRBJ1-6, with unresolved D. The CDR3 runs 15 residues. Germline V gene data show CDR1 as SGHAT and CDR2 as FQNNGV. This CDR3 reads CASSLDRSYNSSLHY. DNA for the CDR3: TGTGCCAGCAGCTTAGACAGGTCCTATAATTCATCCCTCCACTAT.

Concerning this clonotype itself: One base away lies a much larger clone, so this may be a sequencing read error. The chain couples TRBV7-2 to TRBJ2-5; TRBD2 aligns across 10 bases. The CDR3 sequence is 16 residues long. Germline V gene data show CDR1 as SGHTA and CDR2 as FQGNSA. CDR3 bases: TGTGCCAGCAGCTCACATGGTAGCGGGGGGCCCAAGACCCAGTGCTTC. Residues: CASSSHGSGGPKTQCF.

On this clonotype: The germline gene is not matched at one end of the junction; a read error may be the cause. This sequence joins TRBV11-1 and TRBJ1-1; D gene ambiguous. CDR1 is SGHAT, CDR2 FQDESV, per germline (reference sequence). CDR3 length: 14 residues. The CDR3 is CDSSLSAGETEAFF. CDR3 in DNA: TGTGACAGCAGTTTATCGGCGGGCGAAACTGAAGCTTTCTTT.

Many counts were recorded for this clonotype. The V gene is TRBV6-2 or TRBV6-3, the J gene TRBJ2-5, with 15 bases that match TRBD2. Germline lookup yields CDR1 MNHEY and CDR2 SVGEGT. CDR3 size: 17 residues. J gave up 5 bases and V 6 bases, and 10 bases lay outside the gene matches. CDR3: CASSYRSGTSGRETQYF. The CDR3 region has the DNA TGTGCCAGCAGCTACCGTTCGGGGACTAGCGGGAGGGAGACCCAGTACTTC.

This clonotype appeared many times. This chain joins TRBV5-1 and TRBJ2-5; 8 positions match TRBD2. V lost 1 base and J lost 2; bases outside the gene matches: 4. Germline CDR1 is SGHRS and CDR2 is YFSETQ. The CDR3 spans 15 residues. In nucleotides, the CDR3 is TGCGCCAGCAGCTTGACCGGGACTAGACAAGAGACCCAGTACTTC. Amino acids: CASSLTGTRQETQYF.

Notes on this clonotype: A read error is possible here, since a much larger clone lies one base away. This chain joins TRBV28 and TRBJ2-7, with 7 positions matching TRBD1. V shed 5 bases, J shed 6 bases, and the junction held 4 bases outside the gene matches. Germline loops: CDR1 MDHEN, CDR2 SYDVKM. The CDR3 extends over 12 amino acids. CDR3 loop: CASSRQGFEQYF. CDR3 DNA sequence: TGTGCCAGCAGTCGACAGGGATTCGAGCAGTACTTC. Using reference TRBV28 and TRBJ2-7 for the parts outside the CDR3, the full variable domain is DVKVTQSSRYLVKRTGEKVFLECVQDMDHENMFWYRQDPGLGLRLIYFSYDVKMKEKGDIPEGYSVSREKKERFSLILESASTNQTSMYLCASSRQGFEQYFGPGTRLTVT.

The count of this clonotype is one. One junction end does not reproduce the germline sequence, and a read error may be involved. The genes are TRBV4-2 and TRBJ2-1; TRBD2 matches at 9 bases. The CDR3 is 16 residues long. The germline CDR1 and CDR2 sequences are LGHNA and YNFKEQ. The CDR3 DNA follows: TGTGCAGGCAGCCAAGATGTGGCGGGAGGGTACAATGAGCAATTCTTC. It translates to CAGSQDVAGGYNEQFF.

The V call is TRBV19, the J call TRBJ1-2; perhaps TRBD1 as D (5 bases). The ends were cut back, 3 bases at V and 3 bases at J, with 14 bases in the middle. The CDR3 runs to 15 residues. The V gene's germline CDR1 is LNHDA and CDR2 SQIVND (reference sequence). This CDR3 is CASSIFSAGDYGYTF. DNA for the CDR3: TGTGCCAGTAGTATCTTTTCAGCGGGGGACTATGGCTACACCTTC.

About this clonotype: The germline gene is not matched at one end of the junction; a read error may be the cause. In DNA, the CDR3 is TGTGCCAGCAGCTCGGGACTAGCGGGAGCGACTAACACCGGGGAGCCGTTATTT. Translating it yields CASSSGLAGATNTGEPLF. The rearrangement joins TRBV11-2 to TRBJ2-2; TRBD2 aligns across 14 bases. Germline values: CDR1 SGHAT, CDR2 FQNNGV. This CDR3 contains 18 residues.

This clonotype was seen only a few times. The chain employs TRBV7-2 and TRBJ1-5; no firm D call. The CDR3 runs to 13 residues. V was trimmed by 5 bases and J by 5 bases, leaving 10 bases between them. Germline V gene lookup returns CDR1 SGHTA and CDR2 FQGNSA. CDR3 in amino acids: CASSAGRDQPQHF. The CDR3 nucleotides are TGTGCCAGCAGCGCAGGACGGGATCAGCCCCAGCATTTT. Variable domain in full (rest from reference TRBV7-2 and TRBJ1-5): GAGVSQSPSNKVTEKGKDVELRCDPISGHTALYWYRQSLGQGLEFLIYFQGNSAPDKSGLPSDRFSAERTGGSVSTLTIQRTQQEDSAVYLCASSAGRDQPQHFGDGTRLSIL.

The chain has TRBV19 and TRBJ1-1, with unresolved D. The CDR3 consists of 14 residues. The ends were cut back, 4 bases at V and 1 base at J, with 10 bases in the middle. Germline-derived CDR1 and CDR2 are LNHDA and SQIVND (reference sequence). CDR3 DNA sequence: TGTGCCAGTAGTAGGAAGGGAAGGAACACTGAAGCTTTCTTT. Translation: CASSRKGRNTEAFF. Drawing the rest from reference TRBV19 and TRBJ1-1, the complete variable domain is DGGITQSPKYLFRKEGQNVTLSCEQNLNHDAMYWYRQDPGQGLRLIYYSQIVNDFQKGDIAEGYSVSREKKESFPLTVTSAQKNPTAFYLCASSRKGRNTEAFFGQGTRLTVV.

CDR3 in amino acids: CSARESGTFNYGYTF. The CDR3 nucleotides are TGCAGTGCTAGAGAATCGGGCACCTTTAACTATGGCTACACCTTC. This chain uses TRBV20-1 with TRBJ1-2; D is unresolved. This CDR3 has 15 amino acids. The V and J ends lost 0 bases and 1 base respectively, with 12 bases between them. The germline V gene encodes CDR1 DFQATT and CDR2 SNEGSKA (reference sequence).

On this clonotype itself: At one end the junction does not follow the germline gene, possibly because of a read error. The chain combines TRBV28 with TRBJ2-7, with 7 bases lining up with TRBD1. The CDR3 loop spans 14 amino acids. From germline, CDR1 is MDHEN and CDR2 SYDVKM. CDR3 sequence reads: CASSPTGTVYEEYF. As DNA, the CDR3 is TGTGCCAGCAGTCCGACAGGGACGGTCTACGAGGAGTACTTC. Variable domain in full (rest from reference TRBV28 and TRBJ2-7): DVKVTQSSRYLVKRTGEKVFLECVQDMDHENMFWYRQDPGLGLRLIYFSYDVKMKEKGDIPEGYSVSREKKERFSLILESASTNQTSMYLCASSPTGTVYEEYFGPGTRLTVT.

Comment on this clonotype: Since a much larger clone is just one base distant, this may be a read error. The chain carries TRBV2 and TRBJ2-1, with TRBD2 matching 9 bases. Looked up from germline, CDR1 is SNHLY and CDR2 is FYNNEI. The CDR3 has 15 residues. The J segment lost 8 bases and the V segment lost 6 bases, leaving 11 bases of the junction unmatched. The CDR3, as DNA: TGTGCCAGCAGGCCCAGGATTAGCGGGAGCGATGAGCAGTTCTTC. This gives the protein CASRPRISGSDEQFF.

This clonotype was detected many times. CDR3 DNA: TGTGCCAGCAGCCCTAGCGGGGGGACCTACGAGCAGTACTTC. This codes for CASSPSGGTYEQYF. The chain is built from TRBV7-9 and TRBJ2-7; 11 nucleotides match TRBD2. V was clipped by 5 bases and J by 2 bases; unmatched bases: 2. CDR3 length: 14 amino acids. Per germline, CDR1 SEHNR and CDR2 FQNEAQ (reference sequence).

This clonotype was recorded at least ten times. The gene calls are TRBV28 and TRBJ1-5, with 7 bases lining up with TRBD1. V lost 3 bases and J lost 5; bases outside the gene matches: 1. Germline CDR1 and CDR2: MDHEN and SYDVKM. This CDR3 spans 13 amino acids. CDR3 protein: CASSFRGHQPQHF. CDR3 nucleotides: TGTGCCAGCAGTTTTAGGGGGCATCAGCCCCAGCATTTT.

A note on this clonotype: A read error may account for a junction end that differs from germline. V usage is TRBV4-2 and J usage is TRBJ1-5; D could derive from TRBD1 or TRBD2 (6 bases each). The last part of the DNA fits TRBJ2-3 better; the J call may be wrong. CDR3 size: 15 residues. Germline lookup yields CDR1 LGHNA and CDR2 YNFKEQ. The CDR3 coding sequence is TGTGTCAGCAGCCAAGGGGGGAATAGCAATCAGCCCCAGTATTTT. Amino acid sequence: CVSSQGGNSNQPQYF.

This clonotype was observed many times. The chain employs TRBV20-1 and TRBJ2-7; D unresolved. The CDR3 is 12 residues long. V was trimmed by 5 bases and J by 2 bases, leaving 10 bases between them. CDR1 DFQATT and CDR2 SNEGSKA come from the germline V gene (reference sequence). The DNA of the CDR3 is TGCAGTGCTCGCCTGGGAACCTACGAGCAGTACTTC. Residues: CSARLGTYEQYF.

This clonotype appeared a single time. The chain uses TRBV5-6 and TRBJ2-5; the D call may be TRBD1 or TRBD2 (5 bases each). In germline, CDR1 is SGHDT, CDR2 YYEEEE. The CDR3 has 15 amino acids. The V and J ends lost 4 bases and 4 bases respectively, with 17 bases between them. The CDR3 DNA follows: TGTGCCAGCAGCCGGCACCGGGACGTAGGAGAGACCCAGTACTTC. Amino acids: CASSRHRDVGETQYF.